The 24 T cell receptor beta chains below all came from one sample that was sequenced in a study of T cells in tuberculosis (dated by TCRdb to 2017 to 2018). The library was obtained by the immunoSEQ multiplex PCR assay. TCRdb limited this immuneACCESS table to in-frame rearrangements with V and J called. A share of clones is missing; checked studies link under half to unresolved V genes, and the rest is unexplained. A total of more than 30,000 clones appear in this sample, approximately 96% of them only once. Of the sample, 6.2% is held by the ten largest clones. The sequenced sample consisted of PBMCs. These receptors were taken from a donor aged 10-29 years with latent tuberculosis or without tuberculosis infection.

This chain connects TRBV6-1 to TRBJ1-4; no clear D. The CDR3 covers 14 residues. V lost 6 bases, J lost 4 bases, and 12 bases lay in between. The germline V gene encodes CDR1 MNHNS and CDR2 SASEGT. CDR3 sequence (DNA): TGTGCCAGCAGGGAGACGGAATTTAATGAAAAACTGTTTTTT. It codes for CASRETEFNEKLFF.

The V call is TRBV6-5, the J call TRBJ1-4; D perhaps matches TRBD1 (5 bases). CDR1 MNHEY and CDR2 SVGAGI come from the germline V gene. The CDR3 contains 15 residues. Trimming took off 4 bases at V and 2 bases at J, with 11 bases between the two ends. CDR3 residues: CASSLLQGTNEKLFF. The CDR3 bases are TGTGCCAGCAGTTTACTGCAGGGCACTAATGAAAAACTGTTTTTT.

The chain uses TRBV5-3 and TRBJ1-2; a possible D gene is TRBD1 (5 bases). TRBV5-3 is given ORF status, its function remaining uncertain. V lost 9 bases, J lost 3 bases, and 12 bases lay in between. The CDR3 length is 12 residues. For the CDR3, the DNA is TGTGCCATCCAAGGGGAAGACTATGGCTACACCTTC. Amino acids: CAIQGEDYGYTF.

This chain links TRBV27 with TRBJ2-7; D uncertain. Germline lookup yields CDR1 MNHEY and CDR2 SMNVEV (reference sequence). The CDR3 runs 14 residues. Trimming removed 6 bases at V and 0 bases at J, with 12 bases between. For the CDR3, the DNA is TGTGCCAGCAGCCCACGGGTGAACTCCTACGAGCAGTACTTC. This codes for CASSPRVNSYEQYF.

In its sample, this clone was seen once. The chain carries TRBV5-1 and TRBJ1-1, with 7 bases lining up with TRBD1. With 3 bases clipped from V and 3 bases from J, the junction kept 8 bases outside the gene matches. Germline V CDR1 and CDR2: SGHRS, YFSETQ. The CDR3 covers 15 residues. The CDR3 nucleotides read TGCGCCAGCAGCTCACAGACAGGGTTGGACACTGAAGCTTTCTTT. It encodes CASSSQTGLDTEAFF. Together with reference TRBV5-1 and TRBJ1-1, the CDR3 gives the full variable domain: KAGVTQTPRYLIKTRGQQVTLSCSPISGHRSVSWYQQTPGQGLQFLFEYFSETQRNKGNFPGRFSGRQFSNSRSEMNVSTLELGDSALYLCASSSQTGLDTEAFFGQGTRLTVV.

V usage is TRBV15 and J usage is TRBJ1-5, with 10 bases aligning to TRBD1. CDR3 length: 17 residues. CDR1 and CDR2 (germline): LNHNV, YYDKDF (reference sequence). After removal of 1 base from V and 7 bases from J, the junction contained 10 bases not matched to a gene. This CDR3 is CATSRVRDRGSEQPQHF. CDR3 DNA sequence: TGTGCCACCAGCAGAGTCCGGGACAGGGGTTCAGAGCAGCCCCAGCATTTT.

The chain links TRBV6-5 to TRBJ2-4; 9 bases are shared with TRBD2. The CDR3 spans 14 residues. Trimming took 11 bases from V and 6 from J; bases not matched to a gene: 11. Germline V gives CDR1 MNHEY, CDR2 SVGAGI. The CDR3 DNA sequence: TGTGCCCGTGGGGCGGGGGGGCTCGGAAACATTCAGTACTTC. The encoded protein is CARGAGGLGNIQYF.

The chain has TRBV7-9 and TRBJ2-7; TRBD1 matches at 11 bases. The V and J ends lost 6 bases and 5 bases, in that order; junction bases with no gene match: 9. Germline V gene sequence: CDR1 SEHNR, CDR2 FQNEAQ (reference sequence). The CDR3 is made up of 15 amino acids. In DNA form, the CDR3 reads TGTGCCAGCAGAGGCCGGGACAGGGGGACCGACGAGCAGTACTTC. It yields the protein CASRGRDRGTDEQYF.

The chain has TRBV4-1 and TRBJ1-2, with 7 bases matching TRBD1. The junction had 11 bases not matched to a gene; V was cut back by 2 bases and J by 2 bases. The CDR3 is made up of 17 amino acids. CDR1 is MGHRA, CDR2 YSYEKL, per germline. DNA for the CDR3: TGCGCCAGCAGCCAAAACCGTGACAGGGACTTAAACTATGGCTACACCTTC. The encoded protein is CASSQNRDRDLNYGYTF.

The chain joins TRBV27 to TRBJ2-7; no clear D gene. V dropped 6 bases and J dropped 2 bases, with 14 bases sitting between them. Germline V gene sequence: CDR1 MNHEY, CDR2 SMNVEV (reference sequence). The length of the CDR3 is 14 residues. CDR3 in amino acids: CASSPLRGTYEQYF. The CDR3 DNA follows: TGTGCCAGCAGCCCCCTCCGAGGAACCTACGAGCAGTACTTC.

This clone was counted once. This chain connects TRBV11-2 to TRBJ2-1; no definite D call. CDR1 SGHAT and CDR2 FQNNGV come from the germline V gene. V shed 2 bases and J shed 2 bases, with 7 bases lying between them. The CDR3 runs to 14 residues. Here the CDR3 reads CASSLTRTYNEQFF. Written as DNA, the CDR3 is TGTGCCAGCAGCTTAACTCGAACCTACAATGAGCAGTTCTTC.

The V and J genes are TRBV6-1 and TRBJ2-3, with 8 bases matching TRBD1. The germline gives CDR1 MNHNS, CDR2 SASEGT. The length of the CDR3 is 15 residues. J was trimmed by 7 bases and V by 2 bases; bases with no gene match: 8. The DNA of the CDR3 is TGTGCCAGCAGTGAAACAGGGGGAACCTGGCATACGCAGTATTTT. Encoded protein: CASSETGGTWHTQYF.

The chain couples TRBV9 to TRBJ2-7, with D perhaps TRBD1 (6 bases). The CDR3 consists of 13 residues. Trimming took off 1 base at V and 6 bases at J, with 11 bases between the two ends. From germline, CDR1 is SGDLS and CDR2 YYNGEE. This CDR3 reads CASSVQGQAEQYF. The CDR3 DNA reads as TGTGCCAGCAGCGTACAGGGGCAGGCCGAGCAGTACTTC.

This clone appeared a single time. V is TRBV7-9 and J is TRBJ1-2, with TRBD1 identical over 8 bases. Unmatched junction bases numbered 3, after V lost 1 base and J lost 8 bases. This CDR3 is built from 13 residues. The germline V gene has CDR1 SEHNR and CDR2 FQNEAQ (reference sequence). CDR3 sequence (DNA): TGTGCCAGCAGCTTAGGGACAGGGCCCGGCTACACCTTC. This codes for CASSLGTGPGYTF.

The rearrangement joins TRBV9 to TRBJ2-1, with TRBD2 as a possible D gene (6 bases). The germline CDR1 and CDR2 sequences are SGDLS and YYNGEE. The CDR3 covers 15 residues. With 1 base removed from V and 7 bases from J, the gap between germline ends came to 15 bases. The CDR3 region has the DNA TGTGCCAGCAGCGTATGGACGGACGGGAGAAATGAGCAGTTCTTC. This codes for CASSVWTDGRNEQFF.

This chain connects TRBV5-1 to TRBJ1-2; no clear D gene. The CDR3 is 13 residues long. Germline V gene data show CDR1 as SGHRS and CDR2 as YFSETQ. The germline V and J ends were trimmed by 4 bases and 4 bases, with 11 bases remaining between them. As DNA, the CDR3 is TGCGCCAGCAGCATCGGGAGTTTCTATGGCTACACCTTC. Translated: CASSIGSFYGYTF.

The V call is TRBV9, the J call TRBJ2-7; 7 bases are a match to TRBD2. The V and J ends lost 4 bases and 5 bases, in that order; junction bases with no gene match: 12. The CDR3 covers 15 residues. From germline, CDR1 is SGDLS and CDR2 YYNGEE. The chain's CDR3 is CASSPTATSPHEQYF. DNA of the CDR3: TGTGCCAGCAGCCCGACCGCGACTAGCCCCCACGAGCAGTACTTC.

The V gene is TRBV28, the J gene TRBJ2-7; 10 bases are a match to TRBD2. Trimming removed 5 bases from V and 0 bases from J; junction bases left unmatched: 7. Per germline, CDR1 MDHEN and CDR2 SYDVKM. The CDR3 spans 16 residues. The CDR3 coding sequence is TGTGCCAGCAGTAGCCACCGGACTAGCGGCTCCTACGAGCAGTACTTC. It translates to CASSSHRTSGSYEQYF.

The rearrangement uses TRBV28 and TRBJ1-2; 8 bases line up with TRBD1. This CDR3 has 13 amino acids. J gave up 4 bases and V 5 bases, and 3 bases lay outside the gene matches. Germline V lookup: CDR1 MDHEN, CDR2 SYDVKM. The CDR3 DNA reads TGTGCCAGCAGTCCCGGACAGGGCTATGGCTACACCTTC. Its translation: CASSPGQGYGYTF.

The chain combines TRBV9 with TRBJ2-1; 10 positions agree with TRBD2. The CDR3 runs 18 residues. V dropped 0 bases and J dropped 4; count of bases not matched to a gene: 10. CDR1 and CDR2 from the germline V gene are SGDLS and YYNGEE. CDR3 region: CASSVESLAGAVYNEQFF. CDR3 bases: TGTGCCAGCAGCGTAGAGAGCCTAGCGGGAGCGGTGTACAATGAGCAGTTCTTC.

The chain employs TRBV28 and TRBJ2-7; tentatively, D is TRBD1 (5 bases). V lost 3 bases and J 3 bases, leaving 9 bases between the germline ends. The germline V gene encodes CDR1 MDHEN and CDR2 SYDVKM. The CDR3 is made up of 13 amino acids. CDR3 protein: CASSLARDYEQYF. As DNA, the CDR3 is TGTGCCAGCAGTTTGGCCAGGGACTACGAGCAGTACTTC.

CDR3 DNA: TGTGCCAGCATTTTTTCGGGAGGAAAAGCTTTCTTT. Protein product: CASIFSGGKAFF. J is TRBJ1-1 and V is TRBV2; D is uncertain. CDR3 length equals 12 residues. Trimming stripped 7 bases from V and 9 bases from J, with 15 bases between. Germline V gene lookup returns CDR1 SNHLY and CDR2 FYNNEI.

Written as DNA, the CDR3 is TGCGCCAGCAGCTTGGAGTTAGCGGGAGGGCGATCAGATACGCAGTATTTT. This codes for CASSLELAGGRSDTQYF. The chain recombines TRBV5-1 with TRBJ2-3; 11 bases match TRBD2. V dropped 0 bases and J dropped 4; count of bases not matched to a gene: 7. This CDR3 contains 17 residues. CDR1 and CDR2 from the germline V gene are SGHRS and YFSETQ.

This sequence joins TRBV6-5 and TRBJ2-7; unclear D gene. CDR3 length equals 12 residues. The germline V and J ends were trimmed by 4 bases and 0 bases, with 4 bases remaining between them. Per the germline V gene, CDR1 is MNHEY and CDR2 is SVGAGI. CDR3 in amino acids: CASSSYSYEQYF. Here the CDR3 DNA reads TGTGCCAGCAGTTCGTACTCCTACGAGCAGTACTTC.